This TCR beta chain stems from a study of blood T cell repertoires in COVID-19 (dated by TCRdb to the early 2020s). Broadly, across the study: Samples covering the acute and convalescent phases of COVID-19 were provided by collaborators in the United States, Italy and Spain. Where available, HLA class I and class II types were obtained from metadata supplied by the sample provider rather than from assay-based typing. Subjects who had been exposed to COVID-19, were actively infected with it, or had recovered from it provided the deeply sampled blood TCRbeta repertoires that made up the dataset. The repertoires were released in a freely available public database intended as a resource for research on the immune response to SARS-CoV-2. A de-identified subject ID, COVID-19 status, age in years and sex were almost always included in the sample metadata. The samples were drawn from the first 160 participants of the ongoing ImmuneRACE study and from 1,254 subjects provided by 6 global collaborators. The material from the prospective study consisted of cDNA or gDNA derived from T cells, B-cell-depleted T cells, or PBMCs.

Overall study results and their limits: The quantity of clinical and demographic metadata differed by source and by participant and was supplied without curation.

Including cysteine and phenylalanine, the CDR3 has 18 amino acids. Only the CDR3 part of the read is kept: 54 bases, read in frame from the first base. V ends up 4 bases short and J 5 bases short, with an unmatched junction base count of 14. The germline V gene (reference sequence) provides CDR1 LGHDT and CDR2 YNNKEL. On this clone itself: No antigen is known for it. No per-base quality is available; no much larger clone lies one base away.

Each collaborating institution followed its own protocols to collect whole blood in K2EDTA tubes. Collaborator samples were shipped for TCRbeta analysis as frozen whole blood, isolated PBMCs, or DNA extracted from either sample type. TCRbeta CDR3 regions were amplified from genomic DNA by means of the immunoSEQ Assay, a bias-controlled multiplex PCR. In the original analysis: Nucleated cell counts per sample were estimated from amplification of reference gene primers within the assay. Sequence reads were collapsed and filtered to measure the absolute abundance of every unique TCRbeta CDR3 rearrangement. For each sample, productive Simpson clonality was calculated as the square root of Simpson's diversity index over productive rearrangements. The table comes from immuneACCESS by way of TCRdb, which keeps in-frame sequences with V and J called. Part of the clones is missing from these tables; in studies checked, under half for an unresolved V gene and the rest for unknown reasons. V and J calls and clone size come straight from that table; D and trimming were deduced from the DNA. The sample records about 160,000 clones, about 86% of which are singletons. Of the sample, around 19% is held by the ten largest clones.

The source is an elderly woman with acute or convalescent COVID-19. Sample: peripheral blood. The chain uses TRBV3-1 (or the pseudogene TRBV3-2) and TRBJ1-1; TRBD1 agrees with 12 junctional bases. The bases read TGTGCCAGCAGCCGACCCCGGGACAGGGGGCAAGTGTATACTGAAGCTTTCTTT. This yields the protein CASSRPRDRGQVYTEAFF.